What follows are 10 T cell receptor beta chains derived from one specimen sequenced in a study of PD-L1 blockade in urothelial cancer. Using immunoSEQ multiplex PCR, the repertoire was profiled, and TCRdb retains in-frame clones only, with some absent. The sample gives about 84,000 clones, about four fifths of which show up once; more than 8% is in the top ten. The sample consisted of PBMCs, taken around atezolizumab (anti-PD-L1) treatment. The source of these receptors is a man aged 70-80 years with urothelial cancer.

The CDR3 is CASSYNSGTEAFF. The CDR3 DNA follows: TGTGCCAGCAGTTACAACTCGGGAACTGAAGCTTTCTTT. The V gene is TRBV6-5, the J gene TRBJ1-1; no firm D call. There are 13 residues in the CDR3. V dropped 2 bases and J dropped 5 bases, with 9 bases sitting between them. Germline CDR1 and CDR2: MNHEY and SVGAGI.

As for this clone: Other DNA sequences in the sample encode the same CDR3. J is TRBJ2-3 and V is TRBV18, with 9 bases fitting TRBD2. The CDR3 totals 15 residues. Trimming removed 2 bases from V and 1 base from J; junction bases left unmatched: 1. CDR1 KGHSH and CDR2 LQKENI come from the germline V gene. The CDR3 DNA follows: TGTGCCAGCTCACCATTAGCGGGAGGCACAGATACGCAGTATTTT. Translation gives CASSPLAGGTDTQYF. Full variable domain (missing parts from reference TRBV18 and TRBJ2-3): NAGVMQNPRHLVRRRGQEARLRCSPMKGHSHVYWYRQLPEEGLKFMVYLQKENIIDESGMPKERFSAEFPKEGPSILRIQQVVRGDSAAYFCASSPLAGGTDTQYFGPGTRLTVL.

The rearrangement links TRBV28 to TRBJ1-4, with TRBD1 identical over 8 bases. Germline CDR1 reads MDHEN; CDR2 reads SYDVKM. This CDR3 region has 14 residues. The V segment lost 6 bases and the J segment 6 bases; nucleotides outside the gene matches: 6. The DNA for the CDR3 is TGTGCCAGCAGCCCAGGGGGCTGGGATGAAAAACTGTTTTTT. Its translation: CASSPGGWDEKLFF.

The CDR3 is CASSLDLPGQGLYEQYF. The CDR3 DNA reads TGTGCCAGCAGCTTAGACTTACCGGGACAGGGACTCTACGAGCAGTACTTC. The chain joins TRBV7-8 to TRBJ2-7, with 9 positions matching TRBD1. V gave up 1 base and J gave up 3 bases; unmatched junction bases: 10. CDR1 and CDR2 (germline): SGHVS, FQNEAQ. The CDR3 sequence is 17 residues long.

The gene calls are TRBV6-5 and TRBJ1-5; TRBD1 aligns across 7 bases. The CDR3 runs to 15 residues. Germline V gene lookup returns CDR1 MNHEY and CDR2 SVGAGI. J was trimmed by 2 bases and V by 5 bases; bases with no gene match: 6. The CDR3 DNA reads TGTGCCAGCAGTCAACAGGGGCAAGGCAATCAGCCCCAGCATTTT. As protein: CASSQQGQGNQPQHF.

This clone occurred once. This sequence joins TRBV9 and TRBJ2-7; 7 nucleotides align to TRBD2. This CDR3 comprises 15 residues. Germline V gives CDR1 SGDLS, CDR2 YYNGEE. The V gene end was trimmed by 0 bases and the J gene end by 1 base; junction bases not matched to a gene: 4. The CDR3 here is CASSVGASGSYEQYF. The CDR3 DNA is TGTGCCAGCAGCGTAGGGGCTAGCGGATCCTACGAGCAGTACTTC.

V and J are TRBV7-8 and TRBJ1-2; TRBD1 aligns across 8 bases. The CDR3 sequence is 13 residues long. Germline values: CDR1 SGHVS, CDR2 FQNEAQ. The V and J ends lost 8 bases and 8 bases, in that order; junction bases with no gene match: 10. In DNA form, the CDR3 reads TGTGCCAGCTCCAGGTCGGCAGGGGGCGGCTACACCTTC. It encodes CASSRSAGGGYTF.

The chain couples TRBV30 to TRBJ2-7, with D possibly being TRBD2 (5 bases). V lost 0 bases and J 6 bases, leaving 12 bases between the germline ends. The CDR3 runs to 13 residues. Germline lookup yields CDR1 GTSNPN and CDR2 SVGIG (reference sequence). The CDR3 is CAWSVRETSEQYF. The DNA of the CDR3 is TGTGCCTGGAGTGTACGGGAAACCTCCGAGCAGTACTTC.

The CDR3 coding sequence is TGTGCCAGCAGGGTACAGGGTGGCCAGTTCTTC. It specifies CASRVQGGQFF. V and J are TRBV2 and TRBJ2-1; tentative D call: TRBD1 (6 bases). The CDR3 is 11 amino acids. CDR1 SNHLY and CDR2 FYNNEI come from the germline V gene. The V end lost 6 bases, the J end lost 13 bases, and 13 bases lay between the germline ends.

CDR3 coding DNA: TGTGCCAGCAGCCCGGGACTCGGGCACGAGCAGTACTTC. Its protein product is CASSPGLGHEQYF. V and J are TRBV7-3 and TRBJ2-7; D may be TRBD2 (6 bases). The CDR3 is made up of 13 amino acids. With 5 bases removed from V and 5 bases from J, the gap between germline ends came to 13 bases. The V gene's germline CDR1 is SGHTA and CDR2 FQGTGA.